This TCR beta chain appears in the sequencing data of a study of cytomegalovirus exposure and HLA in healthy donors. Study-level findings and limits: TCR beta sequences reportedly predicted most subjects' HLA-A and HLA-B alleles accurately. Presence/absence results assume similar sequencing depth per donor, which may not hold.

A multiplex PCR was run with 60 Vbeta primers and 13 Jbeta primers. Profiling relied on immunoSEQ multiplex PCR, and the TCRdb table lists in-frame clones only, not all of them. The profile shows 90,000 to 120,000 clones, roughly 80% of them singletons. This clone has a single count. Its target is unknown. CDR1 and CDR2 (germline): MNHEY, SVGAGI. This CDR3 has 12 amino acids. V shed 7 bases and J shed 2 bases, with 7 bases lying between them. Sequencing was done on a sample of PBMCs. The clonotype comes from a man aged 25-45 years in good health and CMV-seronegative. The rearrangement uses TRBV6-5 and TRBJ2-3; no clear D. As DNA, the CDR3 is TGTGCCAGCACCAGTACCACAGATACGCAGTATTTT. Translated, it gives CASTSTTDTQYF.